This TCR beta chain was recovered during a study of OX40 agonist ivuxolimab in advanced cancers. Whole-study results and caveats: The specificity for antigen of the expanded peripheral T cells was not determined.

J gave up 5 bases and V 6 bases, and 7 bases lay outside the gene matches. This CDR3 comprises 14 residues. Germline V gene data show CDR1 as MNHEY and CDR2 as SVGAGI. TCRdb's table, derived via immunoSEQ multiplex PCR, lists solely in-frame clones and lacks some. In the table there are roughly 70,000 clones, roughly 85% of which are singletons. Details on this clone: No antigen is known for it.

The chain recombines TRBV6-5 with TRBJ2-3; 8 bases align to TRBD2. The receptor's source is an adult with an advanced solid tumor such as melanoma, head and neck, liver or kidney cancer. The sequences come from CD4+ or CD8+ T cells sorted from blood, collected in a trial of the OX40 agonist ivuxolimab. CDR3 region: CASRKGLAVDTQYF. CDR3 sequence (DNA): TGTGCCAGCAGGAAAGGACTAGCTGTAGATACGCAGTATTTT.